This T cell receptor beta chain was recorded in a study of blood T cell repertoires in COVID-19. Study-wide context: PBMCs, B-cell-depleted T cells, or T cells were the source of the cDNA or gDNA that made up the material.

Trimming shortened V by 5 bases and J by 4 bases, and 22 bases separated the two germline ends. Per the germline V gene, CDR1 is MNHEY and CDR2 is SVGEGT. The length of the CDR3 is 17 residues. Authors' data handling: Nucleated cell number was recorded as an estimate derived from reference gene primer amplification. The data were produced by immunoSEQ multiplex PCR, yet TCRdb's version contains in-frame clones alone and is incomplete. D and trimming were read from the DNA, whereas the V and J calls and clone size are those reported in that table. The sample records under 200,000 clones, 65% to 90% being singletons.

Sequencing was performed on PBMCs or T cells enriched from blood (not recorded which). The rearrangement joins TRBV6-2 or TRBV6-3 to TRBJ2-3, with a tentative D call TRBD1 (5 bases). This clonotype originated in a woman aged 60-75 years with acute COVID-19. The CDR3: CASSPRAMGSRADTQYF. The CDR3 nucleotides read TGTGCCAGCAGTCCCCGTGCAATGGGGTCCAGGGCAGATACGCAGTATTTT.